This T cell receptor (beta chain) comes out of a study of technical replicates of blood from several donors. TCRdb keeps only in-frame clones here, not all; method: immunoSEQ multiplex PCR. The sample contains 100,000 or so clones, around 96% of which appear only once. This clone was seen only once. The CDR3 totals 15 residues. From germline, CDR1 is SGHVS and CDR2 FQNEAQ. V was cut by 4 bases and J by 7 bases, with 16 bases left in between. This receptor was taken from a human donor in good health. This rearrangement joins TRBV7-8 to TRBJ1-4, with a weak D call TRBD1 (6 bases). Sequenced sample: T cells isolated from PBMCs. CDR3 coding DNA: TGTGCCAGCAGCTCAGCGCGGGGGGCGGTTGAAAAACTGTTTTTT. It translates to CASSSARGAVEKLFF.